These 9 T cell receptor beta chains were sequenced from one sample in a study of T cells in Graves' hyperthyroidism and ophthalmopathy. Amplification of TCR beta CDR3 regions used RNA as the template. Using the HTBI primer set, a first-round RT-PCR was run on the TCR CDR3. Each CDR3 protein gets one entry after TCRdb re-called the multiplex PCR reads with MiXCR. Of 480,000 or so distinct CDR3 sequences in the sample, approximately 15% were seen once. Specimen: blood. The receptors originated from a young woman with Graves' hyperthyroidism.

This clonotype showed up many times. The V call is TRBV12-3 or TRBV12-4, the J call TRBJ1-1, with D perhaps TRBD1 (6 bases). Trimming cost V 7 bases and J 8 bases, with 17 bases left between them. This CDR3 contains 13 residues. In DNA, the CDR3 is TGTGCCAGCACGGGGGGGGCTACCTGGGAAGCTTTCTTT. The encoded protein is CASTGGATWEAFF.

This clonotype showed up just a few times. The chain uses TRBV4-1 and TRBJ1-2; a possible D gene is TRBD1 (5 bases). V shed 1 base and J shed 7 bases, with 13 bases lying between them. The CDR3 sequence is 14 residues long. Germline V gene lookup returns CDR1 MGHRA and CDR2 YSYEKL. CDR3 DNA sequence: TGCGCCAGCAGCCAAGTTGGGGCAGCCGCTGGCTACACCTTC. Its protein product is CASSQVGAAAGYTF.

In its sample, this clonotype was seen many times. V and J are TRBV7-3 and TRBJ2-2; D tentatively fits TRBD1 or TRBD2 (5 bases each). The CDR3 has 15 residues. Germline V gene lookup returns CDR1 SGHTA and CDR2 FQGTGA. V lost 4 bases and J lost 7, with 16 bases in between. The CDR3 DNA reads TGTGCCAGCAGCTCCCTCTTAGGGGACGGCGGGGAGCTGTTTTTT. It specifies CASSSLLGDGGELFF. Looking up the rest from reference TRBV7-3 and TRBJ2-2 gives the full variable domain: GAGVSQTPSNKVTEKGKYVELRCDPISGHTALYWYRQSLGQGPEFLIYFQGTGAADDSGLPNDRFFAVRPEGSVSTLKIQRTERGDSAVYLCASSSLLGDGGELFFGEGSRLTVL.

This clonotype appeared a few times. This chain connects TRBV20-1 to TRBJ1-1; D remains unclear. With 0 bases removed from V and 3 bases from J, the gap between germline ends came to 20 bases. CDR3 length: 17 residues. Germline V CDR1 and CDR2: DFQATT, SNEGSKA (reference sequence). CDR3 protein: CSARDRRLGSSYTEAFF. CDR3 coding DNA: TGCAGTGCTAGAGACCGAAGGCTGGGCAGTTCATACACTGAAGCTTTCTTT.

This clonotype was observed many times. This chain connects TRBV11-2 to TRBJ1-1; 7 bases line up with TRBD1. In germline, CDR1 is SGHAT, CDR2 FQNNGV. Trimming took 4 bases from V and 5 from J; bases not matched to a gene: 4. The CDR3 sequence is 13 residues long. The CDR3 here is CASSSNRGTEAFF. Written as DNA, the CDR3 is TGTGCCAGCAGCTCCAACAGGGGAACTGAAGCTTTCTTT.

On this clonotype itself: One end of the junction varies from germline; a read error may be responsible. CDR3 in amino acids: CRAHSGELQETHYF. The CDR3, as DNA: TGCAGGGCTCATAGCGGGGAGCTCCAAGAGACCCATTACTTC. The chain recombines TRBV20-1 with TRBJ2-5; TRBD2 agrees at 8 bases. From germline, CDR1 is DFQATT and CDR2 SNEGSKA (reference sequence). There are 14 residues in the CDR3.

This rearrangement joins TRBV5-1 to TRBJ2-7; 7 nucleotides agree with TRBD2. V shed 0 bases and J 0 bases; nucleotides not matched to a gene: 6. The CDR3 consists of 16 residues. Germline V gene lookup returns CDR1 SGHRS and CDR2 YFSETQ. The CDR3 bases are TGCGCCAGCAGCTTGGTGGTGGGAGGGCCCTCCTACGAGCAGTACTTC. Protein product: CASSLVVGGPSYEQYF.

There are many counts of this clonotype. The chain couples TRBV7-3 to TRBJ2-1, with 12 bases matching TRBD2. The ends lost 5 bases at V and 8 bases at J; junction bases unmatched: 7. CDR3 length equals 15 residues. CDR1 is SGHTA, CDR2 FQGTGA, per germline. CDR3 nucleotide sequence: TGTGCCAGCAGCGAGACTAGCGGGAGAAACCATGAGCAGTTCTTC. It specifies CASSETSGRNHEQFF.

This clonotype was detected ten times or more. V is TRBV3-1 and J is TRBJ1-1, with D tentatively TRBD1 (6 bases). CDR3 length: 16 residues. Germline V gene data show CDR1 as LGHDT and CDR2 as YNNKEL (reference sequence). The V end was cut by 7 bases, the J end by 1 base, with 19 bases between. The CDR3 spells CASTHTHGGPNTEAFF. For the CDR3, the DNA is TGTGCCAGCACCCACACACACGGGGGCCCGAACACTGAAGCTTTCTTT.